A single T cell receptor beta chain is shown here with its context. Its cognate antigen is unknown. The data derive from a study of beta chain features in type 1 diabetes. Study-wide context: When patients were set against healthy donors, age, gender and cell yields were similar. Whole-study results and caveats: Shortening that was moderate but significant affected the TCRB CDR3s of Type 1 diabetes patients in all four CD4+ subsets.

Reverse transcription of all isolated RNA meant that expressed TCRB transcripts were sequenced. Assay used: immunoSEQ multiplex PCR; TCRdb lists only in-frame clones, some missing. The sample records about 320,000 clones, about 15% being singletons. V shed 0 bases, J shed 1 base, and the junction held 4 bases outside the gene matches. The length of the CDR3 is 17 residues. The V gene's germline CDR1 is SGHVS and CDR2 FNYEAQ. Source material: central memory CD4+ T cells from blood. This receptor was obtained from a young man in good health. J is TRBJ2-2 and V is TRBV7-6; 8 nucleotides line up with TRBD2. The CDR3, as DNA: TGTGCCAGCAGCTTAGCGGGCCTAGCGGGGAACACCGGGGAGCTGTTTTTT. Encoded protein: CASSLAGLAGNTGELFF.